These 17 T cell receptor beta chains were all obtained from the same sample, sequenced in a study of T cell changes during pregnancy in multiple sclerosis. Sequenced by immunoSEQ multiplex PCR; TCRdb stores in-frame clones only, minus some. The sample lists tens of thousands of clones, about 92% occurring once. Material: peripheral blood, obtained after pregnancy. The receptor set was obtained from a female donor with multiple sclerosis, enrolled in a pregnancy study.

This clone was found once. The chain employs TRBV30 and TRBJ2-4, with D tentatively TRBD2 (5 bases). From germline, CDR1 is GTSNPN and CDR2 SVGIG (reference sequence). V lost 3 bases to trimming and J lost 0 bases, with 12 bases between them. CDR3 size: 15 residues. DNA for the CDR3: TGTGCCTGGAGGGGAGAGACATTAGCCAAAAACATTCAGTACTTC. Protein product: CAWRGETLAKNIQYF.

The rearrangement links TRBV27 to TRBJ1-6, with a tentative D call TRBD1 (5 bases). CDR3 length: 15 residues. From germline, CDR1 is MNHEY and CDR2 SMNVEV (reference sequence). Trimming shortened V by 4 bases and J by 8 bases, and 15 bases separated the two germline ends. For the CDR3, the DNA is TGTGCCAGCAGTTCCGGAGACAGCATATATTCACCCCTCCACTTT. As protein: CASSSGDSIYSPLHF.

The chain has TRBV10-2 and TRBJ2-5; 7 nucleotides agree with TRBD2. Germline lookup yields CDR1 WSHSY and CDR2 SAAADI. V lost 2 bases to trimming and J lost 7 bases; unmatched junction nucleotides: 4. CDR3 length equals 13 residues. This chain's CDR3 is CASSELREGTQYF. CDR3 in DNA: TGCGCCAGCAGTGAGCTCAGGGAGGGGACCCAGTACTTC.

The J gene is TRBJ1-1, the V gene TRBV6-4; no clear D. The CDR3 extends over 14 amino acids. Between the trimmed V and J ends, which lost 5 bases and 1 base, there was a span of 11 bases. In germline, CDR1 is MRHNA, CDR2 SNTAGT. CDR3 protein: CASSSNAGNTEAFF. The CDR3 DNA is TGTGCCAGCAGTTCAAATGCAGGGAACACTGAAGCTTTCTTT.

The V gene is TRBV30, the J gene TRBJ2-7, with TRBD1 matching over 9 bases. The junction had 2 bases not matched to a gene; V was cut back by 3 bases and J by 5 bases. This CDR3 has 12 residues. Germline CDR1 is GTSNPN and CDR2 is SVGIG (reference sequence). The CDR3 reads CAWRQGANEQYF. CDR3 coding DNA: TGTGCCTGGAGACAGGGGGCGAACGAGCAGTACTTC.

This chain links TRBV27 with TRBJ2-1; D ambiguous. Germline CDR1 MNHEY, CDR2 SMNVEV (reference sequence). Trimming stripped 4 bases from V and 8 bases from J, with 12 bases between. This CDR3 has 13 amino acids. CDR3 DNA sequence: TGTGCCAGCAGTTCTCGAACAAGCGATGAGCAGTTCTTC. It specifies CASSSRTSDEQFF.

This chain connects TRBV7-2 to TRBJ1-4, with no clear D. Germline CDR1 and CDR2: SGHTA and FQGNSA. Trimming removed 5 bases from V and 8 bases from J, with 9 bases in between. CDR3 length: 12 amino acids. DNA for the CDR3: TGTGCCAGCAGCGACTCCCGCGAAAAACTGTTTTTT. Its protein product is CASSDSREKLFF.

This chain links TRBV27 with TRBJ1-4; the D is unclear. The CDR3 runs to 15 residues. The germline CDR1 and CDR2 sequences are MNHEY and SMNVEV (reference sequence). Deletions cut 6 bases from V and 0 bases from J, with 11 bases between. CDR3: CASRIGGATNEKLFF. As DNA, the CDR3 is TGTGCCAGCAGAATCGGCGGAGCAACTAATGAAAAACTGTTTTTT.

This chain connects TRBV5-1 to TRBJ2-1; 9 bases agree with TRBD2. CDR1 is SGHRS and CDR2 is YFSETQ in the germline V gene. The CDR3 contains 14 residues. V was pared by 6 bases and J by 4 bases, with 5 bases of the junction left unmatched. The CDR3 protein is CASKRLAEYNEQFF. CDR3 bases: TGCGCCAGCAAGAGACTAGCGGAGTACAATGAGCAGTTCTTC.

This chain joins TRBV18 and TRBJ1-2; tentatively, D is TRBD1 (6 bases). Germline-derived CDR1 and CDR2 are KGHSH and LQKENI. There are 14 residues in the CDR3. V was cut by 2 bases and J by 8 bases, with 15 bases left in between. CDR3 bases: TGTGCCAGCTCACCAGGCGGGCAGGGGAGCGGCTACACCTTC. This sequence encodes CASSPGGQGSGYTF. Combining the CDR3 with reference TRBV18 and TRBJ1-2 gives the whole variable domain NAGVMQNPRHLVRRRGQEARLRCSPMKGHSHVYWYRQLPEEGLKFMVYLQKENIIDESGMPKERFSAEFPKEGPSILRIQQVVRGDSAAYFCASSPGGQGSGYTFGSGTRLTVV.

V is TRBV5-1 and J is TRBJ2-7, with a weak D call TRBD2 (5 bases). The CDR3 is 14 residues long. Trimming took off 5 bases at V and 2 bases at J, with 14 bases between the two ends. Germline-derived CDR1 and CDR2 are SGHRS and YFSETQ. CDR3 coding DNA: TGCGCCAGCAGGAAAGCGGAGGCGCCCTACGAGCAGTACTTC. Its translation is CASRKAEAPYEQYF.

The V and J genes are TRBV7-3 and TRBJ1-6, with TRBD1 matching 10 bases. J was trimmed by 10 bases and V by 4 bases; bases with no gene match: 1. The CDR3 consists of 13 residues. Germline loops: CDR1 SGHTA, CDR2 FQGTGA. CDR3 nucleotides: TGTGCCAGCAGCTCGACAGGGGGCTCACCCCTCCACTTT. This sequence encodes CASSSTGGSPLHF.

The chain uses TRBV5-1 and TRBJ2-1, with TRBD2 matching over 13 bases. Germline CDR1 and CDR2: SGHRS and YFSETQ. This CDR3 has 20 amino acids. V trimming: 4 bases; J trimming: 3 bases; junction bases outside the gene matches: 16. The CDR3 loop is CASSPATSGGLRRVYNEQFF. CDR3 in DNA: TGCGCCAGCAGCCCGGCGACTAGCGGGGGGCTTAGGCGGGTCTACAATGAGCAGTTCTTC.

This chain connects TRBV5-1 to TRBJ2-5; no clear D gene. The CDR3 spans 14 residues. Trimming removed 0 bases at V and 2 bases at J, with 8 bases between. Germline CDR1 is SGHRS and CDR2 is YFSETQ. The CDR3 loop is CASSLVARQETQYF. The CDR3, as DNA: TGCGCCAGCAGCTTGGTAGCCAGACAAGAGACCCAGTACTTC.

This chain connects TRBV5-5 to TRBJ1-1; D might be TRBD1 (5 bases). The length of the CDR3 is 11 residues. V was trimmed by 7 bases and J by 10 bases, leaving 14 bases between them. Germline values: CDR1 SGHKS, CDR2 YYEKEE (reference sequence). In DNA, the CDR3 is TGTGCCAGCCTAGAGGCGGGGCGAGCTTTCTTT. It is translated as CASLEAGRAFF.

This clone turned up a few times. This sequence joins TRBV11-3 and TRBJ2-1; tentative D call: TRBD1 (6 bases). Germline V gene data show CDR1 as SGHNT and CDR2 as YENEEA. The length of the CDR3 is 18 residues. Trimming took off 0 bases at V and 0 bases at J, with 15 bases between the two ends. The CDR3 region is CASSLDQGGTTSYNEQFF. The CDR3 DNA sequence: TGTGCCAGCAGCTTAGATCAAGGGGGAACGACCTCCTACAATGAGCAGTTCTTC. Full variable domain (outside the CDR3, taken from reference TRBV11-3 and TRBJ2-1): EAGVVQSPRYKIIEKKQPVAFWCNPISGHNTLYWYLQNLGQGPELLIRYENEEAVDDSQLPKDRFSAERLKGVDSTLKIQPAELGDSAVYLCASSLDQGGTTSYNEQFFGPGTRLTVL.

The chain couples TRBV30 to TRBJ2-7, with D possibly TRBD2 on 6 matching bases. The germline V and J ends were trimmed by 5 bases and 0 bases, with 8 bases remaining between them. The CDR3 has 12 amino acids. Germline lookup yields CDR1 GTSNPN and CDR2 SVGIG (reference sequence). The CDR3 is CAWDGGSYEQYF. In DNA, the CDR3 is TGTGCCTGGGACGGGGGCTCCTACGAGCAGTACTTC.